This is a list of T cell receptor beta chains from one sample in a study of blood T cell repertoires in COVID-19. Method: immunoSEQ multiplex PCR; TCRdb's copy keeps in-frame clones and lacks some. The sample includes about 170,000 clones, 79% of them seen just once. The source material was PBMCs or T cells enriched from blood (not recorded which). The receptor source for this set is a woman aged 70 to 79 in a cohort exposed to, infected with or recovered from COVID-19 (not recorded which). Each CDR3 is given with its conserved first and last residue. Rows may omit the clone size; those that give it use once, few, many or a size class.

-	TRBV6-1	TRBJ2-5	CASSEDRGYGKTQYF
-	TRBV25-1	TRBJ2-1	CASTGQGYNEQFF
-	TRBV7-2	TRBJ2-5	CASSLTGSETQYF
-	TRBV10-2	TRBJ2-7	CASRQTSGSSYEQYF
-	TRBV15	TRBJ2-7	CATRGQGPYEQYF
-	TRBV28	TRBJ2-7	CASRRQGAFSRDGEQYF
-	TRBV4-1	TRBJ2-7	CASSQVKTEQADYEQYF
medium-sized	TRBV5-8	TRBJ2-7	CASSLALTGLSYEQYF
-	TRBV7-2	TRBJ2-5	CASSSTGALQETQYF
-	TRBV7-2	TRBJ1-5	CASSSQGPQHF
-	TRBV28	TRBJ1-2	CASSSPARGRGYTF
-	TRBV5-1	TRBJ2-7	CASSLAVGLAHEQYF
-	TRBV5-1	TRBJ1-1	CASSLGSSWGGGSRVEAFF